This T cell receptor (beta chain) was sequenced during a study of CD8+ T cells in alopecia areata. Across the study: Tofacitinib was given for 6 to 18 months, then stopped for 6 months.

Reverse transcribed after extraction, RNA yielded cDNA as the sequencing template. Using immunoSEQ multiplex PCR, the repertoire was profiled, and TCRdb retains in-frame clones only, with some absent. The sample includes approximately 180,000 clones, 67% of them seen just once. The CDR3 has 14 amino acids. Trimming cost V 3 bases and J 3 bases; bases outside gene matches: 4. Germline CDR1 is SEHNR and CDR2 is FQNEAQ (reference sequence). Researchers picked out CD4+ and CD8+ T cells from PBMCs by sorting. This clone showed up just a few times. This chain joins TRBV7-9 and TRBJ2-5; 7 bases fit TRBD1. The specimen was CD8+ T cells sorted from blood, collected at week 0. This clonotype was obtained from a human donor with alopecia areata. CDR3 amino acids: CASSLADREETQYF. The CDR3 nucleotides are TGTGCCAGCAGCTTGGCCGACAGGGAAGAGACCCAGTACTTC.